The next 8 T cell receptor beta chains were all read from a single sample in a study of technical replicates of blood from several donors. The table came from immunoSEQ multiplex PCR; TCRdb's copy has only in-frame clones and leaves some out. In the table there are tens of thousands of clones, 80% to 95% of which are singletons. The sequencing input was T cells isolated from PBMCs. The receptors derive from a human donor in good health.

V is TRBV19 and J is TRBJ1-2; D remains unclear. The CDR3 spans 16 residues. Trimming shortened V by 5 bases and J by 10 bases, and 26 bases separated the two germline ends. Germline CDR1 reads LNHDA; CDR2 reads SQIVND (reference sequence). The CDR3 DNA is TGTGCCAGTAGTTACCGGAGTATATTAGGCTGGCTCTACTACACCTTC. Encoded protein: CASSYRSILGWLYYTF.

This chain connects TRBV4-2 to TRBJ2-1; D remains ambiguous. Germline V gene data show CDR1 as LGHNA and CDR2 as YNFKEQ. V lost 4 bases, J lost 9 bases, and 10 bases lay in between. The CDR3 has 12 amino acids. The CDR3 is CASSLHKSEQFF. The CDR3 DNA follows: TGTGCCAGCAGCCTTCATAAGAGTGAGCAGTTCTTC.

The chain recombines TRBV30 with TRBJ1-2, with D hard to call. V shed 1 base and J shed 6 bases, with 9 bases lying between them. CDR3 size: 12 residues. The germline V gene encodes CDR1 GTSNPN and CDR2 SVGIG (reference sequence). The CDR3 nucleotides are TGTGCCTGGAGTGGAGAGCGCCATGGCTACACCTTC. This codes for CAWSGERHGYTF.

The rearrangement joins TRBV9 to TRBJ2-2; 9 bases line up with TRBD1. CDR3 length: 16 residues. Trimming took 3 bases from V and 5 from J; bases not matched to a gene: 8. Germline V gives CDR1 SGDLS, CDR2 YYNGEE. This CDR3 reads CASSGEATGGTGELFF. CDR3 nucleotide sequence: TGTGCCAGCAGCGGGGAGGCGACAGGGGGGACCGGGGAGCTGTTTTTT.

This clone was counted a single time. The rearrangement joins TRBV7-2 to TRBJ2-2; D is ambiguous. The CDR3 has 12 amino acids. Per germline, CDR1 SGHTA and CDR2 FQGNSA. V was clipped by 5 bases and J by 6 bases, with 7 bases between them. DNA for the CDR3: TGTGCCAGCAGCCCCCGAGCCGGGGAGCTGTTTTTT. Amino acid sequence: CASSPRAGELFF.

This sequence joins TRBV4-1 and TRBJ2-2; D gene uncertain. Trimming removed 1 base from V and 4 bases from J, with 10 bases in between. Germline V gene lookup returns CDR1 MGHRA and CDR2 YSYEKL. The CDR3 has 15 amino acids. The CDR3 DNA follows: TGCGCCAGCAGCCAAGGACCTAGTAGCACCGGGGAGCTGTTTTTT. Its protein is CASSQGPSSTGELFF.

The rearrangement links TRBV27 to TRBJ1-5; D is unclear. The V gene's germline CDR1 is MNHEY and CDR2 SMNVEV (reference sequence). The V end was cut by 0 bases, the J end by 4 bases, with 7 bases between. This CDR3 comprises 14 residues. The DNA of the CDR3 is TGTGCCAGCAGTTTATCCAGAAATAATCAGCCCCAGCATTTT. As protein: CASSLSRNNQPQHF.

The rearrangement joins TRBV7-7 to TRBJ2-7; TRBD2 might be the D (5 bases). Germline V gene lookup returns CDR1 SSHAT and CDR2 FNYEAQ (reference sequence). The length of the CDR3 is 14 residues. V was trimmed by 5 bases and J by 2 bases, leaving 13 bases between them. CDR3 in amino acids: CASSPGLDTYEQYF. CDR3 nucleotide sequence: TGTGCCAGCAGCCCCGGACTGGATACCTACGAGCAGTACTTC.